This T cell receptor (beta chain) was sequenced during a study of PD-1 and CTLA-4 blockade in melanoma. This clone appeared a single time. Using immunoSEQ multiplex PCR, the repertoire was profiled, and TCRdb retains in-frame clones only, with some absent. The sample gives some 29,000 clones, approximately 91% of which show up once; over 7% is in the top ten. The CDR3 loop spans 16 amino acids. The V gene lost 1 base and the J gene lost 6 bases, with 19 bases spanning the gap. Germline V gives CDR1 SEHNR, CDR2 FQNEAQ (reference sequence). The specimen was CD8+ T cells from peripheral blood, collected before anti-PD-1 treatment. V gene TRBV7-9 combines with J gene TRBJ2-7, with D perhaps matching TRBD1 (6 bases). The sequence was obtained from a human donor with melanoma. The CDR3 loop reads CASSLVLQGRTGEQYF. DNA for the CDR3: TGTGCCAGCAGCTTAGTTTTACAGGGAAGAACCGGCGAGCAGTACTTC.